Listed below are T cell receptor beta chains from one sample, sequenced in a study of OX40 agonist ivuxolimab in advanced cancers. TCRdb keeps only in-frame clones here, not all; method: immunoSEQ multiplex PCR. The sample shows about 77,000 clones, just under 90% of them seen only once. Sequenced here: CD4+ or CD8+ T cells sorted from blood, sampled in a trial of the OX40 agonist ivuxolimab. The origin of the receptors is an adult with an advanced solid tumor such as melanoma, head and neck, liver or kidney cancer. The conserved cysteine and the conserved F or W are not part of the CDR3 here.

J gene | V gene | CDR3 protein
TRBJ1-6 | TRBV4-1 | ASSQRTGGESSPLH
TRBJ2-7 | TRBV5-1 | ASSWDSSYEQY
TRBJ2-3 | TRBV15 | ATSRDQDTQY
TRBJ1-2 | TRBV19 | ASSSTGAYDYGYT
TRBJ1-2 | TRBV27 | ASSFSSYGDGYT
TRBJ1-1 | TRBV19 | ASSFPSSRGIRWNTEAF
TRBJ2-7 | TRBV28 | ASVYQEGTGEQY
TRBJ1-5 | TRBV5-1 | ASSGGTGVNQPQH
TRBJ1-4 | TRBV7-9 | ASSPSLGRAQVEKLF
TRBJ1-2 | TRBV11-2 | ASSLDAGYGYT
TRBJ2-3 | TRBV18 | ASSLGLSVYTQY
TRBJ1-2 | TRBV7-9 | ASSLSTYGYT
TRBJ2-7 | TRBV5-6 | ASSTRPGVGEQY
TRBJ1-2 | TRBV30 | AWTSRDRVYGYT
TRBJ2-5 | TRBV7-2 | ASSKRTSGTQETQY
TRBJ2-7 | TRBV6-6 | ASRETKRYEQY
TRBJ1-4 | TRBV5-5 | ASSFSPGTDEKLF
TRBJ2-6 | TRBV10-3 | AISEAVSGANVLT
TRBJ1-1 | TRBV5-8 | ASSLTLISTEAF
TRBJ2-2 | TRBV30 | AWVPQFGELF
TRBJ2-6 | TRBV5-1 | ASSPPGLQAGANVLT
TRBJ1-2 | TRBV18 | ASSSPQDSDLFGYT
TRBJ1-1 | TRBV14 | ASSRQRNTEAF
TRBJ1-5 | TRBV30 | AWGRGADNQPQH
TRBJ2-5 | TRBV4-1 | ASSPWDSQETQY
TRBJ2-7 | TRBV4-1 | ASSRGEDPYEQY
TRBJ2-7 | TRBV28 | ASSEGQGTYEQY
TRBJ2-2 | TRBV11-3 | ASSSRTEPAGELF
TRBJ2-2 | TRBV11-3 | ASSLGVGGTGELF
TRBJ2-7 | TRBV7-2 | ASSLGAGGLPYEQY
TRBJ1-1 | TRBV7-9 | ASSLVSGFGTEAF
TRBJ1-2 | TRBV19 | ASSIARGWYT
TRBJ2-7 | TRBV5-6 | ASSLVVGVPSEQY
TRBJ1-1 | TRBV28 | ASSLATGGVTEAF
TRBJ1-1 | TRBV7-8 | ASSLDSNGRAF
TRBJ1-2 | TRBV30 | AWKGRAPNYGYT
TRBJ1-2 | TRBV11-2 | ASSLDSTNYGYT
TRBJ2-3 | TRBV9 | ASSPSGNTDTQY
TRBJ2-5 | TRBV5-6 | ASSLGGRILETQY
TRBJ2-3 | TRBV7-2 | ASSLGTSGAADTQY
TRBJ2-3 | TRBV11-2 | ASSLPPNGAAQY
TRBJ2-1 | TRBV27 | ASSLGDSYNEQF
TRBJ1-4 | TRBV30 | AWSMAGHEKLF
TRBJ2-1 | TRBV6-1 | ASSEGDPQGYYNEQF
TRBJ2-7 | TRBV13 | ASSLQPGEQY
TRBJ2-3 | TRBV19 | ASSPGQGRRDTQY
TRBJ2-4 | TRBV14 | ASSQGGLAKNIQY
TRBJ1-6 | TRBV5-1 | ASSATGNNSPLH
TRBJ2-3 | TRBV5-1 | ASSYTSGGGTDTQY
TRBJ1-3 | TRBV2 | ASSVIAGLLSGNTIY
TRBJ2-1 | TRBV19 | ASSVLAGLEQF
TRBJ2-2 | TRBV7-2 | ASSSDTGELF
TRBJ1-5 | TRBV30 | AWSVGSNQPQH
TRBJ2-7 | TRBV2 | ASRGTSGSYEQY
TRBJ2-5 | TRBV11-2 | ASSFRPAPETQY